Listed below are T cell receptor beta chains from one sample, sequenced in a study of graft-versus-host responses after intestinal transplantation. Which antigens these TCRs recognize remains unknown. The assay was immunoSEQ multiplex PCR, and TCRdb's table has in-frame clones only and misses some. This sample carries under 95,000 clones, 88% of them seen once, and the ten largest clones take roughly 0.28%. The sequenced sample was unstimulated CD4+ T cells sorted from spleen or lymph node cells, obtained before transplant. Source of these receptors: a human donor who was the organ donor for an intestinal transplant. CDR3s include the opening cysteine and the closing phenylalanine or tryptophan. D genes are given only for firm matches. Size values are once, few and many counts, or a class for expanded clones, and some rows have none.

size | J | D | V | DNA | CDR3
- | TRBJ2-2 | TRBD1 | TRBV7-2 | TGTGCCAGCAGCCCCACAGGGGCGAACACCGGGGAGCTGTTTTTT | CASSPTGANTGELFF
- | TRBJ2-3 | - | TRBV5-4 | TGTGCCAGCAGCTTGAACGGGGGTCGACGCACAGATACGCAGTATTTT | CASSLNGGRRTDTQYF
- | TRBJ1-5 | - | TRBV6-5 | TGTGCCAGCAGTTACAACAGGGCCAAGGGGCCCCAGCATTTT | CASSYNRAKGPQHF
- | TRBJ1-1 | - | TRBV7-9 | TGTGCCAGCAGCTTAGTCTCGGGGAGTATTGAAGCTTTCTTT | CASSLVSGSIEAFF
- | TRBJ2-7 | - | TRBV15 | TGTGCCACCAGCCGAGGTAGGGGGGGGAACGAGCAGTACTTC | CATSRGRGGNEQYF
- | TRBJ1-5 | TRBD1 | TRBV19 | TGTGCCAGTAGTATCCTCCGGGACAGGCCGAGCTGGAGTAGCAATCAGCCCCAGCATTTT | CASSILRDRPSWSSNQPQHF
- | TRBJ2-2 | TRBD1 | TRBV19 | TGTGCCAGTAGTATAGATGGGACAGGGGCCACCGGGGAGCTGTTTTTT | CASSIDGTGATGELFF
once | TRBJ2-3 | - | TRBV21-1 | TGTGCCAGCAGCAAAGAGGCTAGCGGGAACACAGATACGCAGTATTTT | CASSKEASGNTDTQYF
- | TRBJ2-5 | - | TRBV6-5 | TGTGCCAGCAGCCGGGGACATCAAGAGACCCAGTACTTC | CASSRGHQETQYF
- | TRBJ2-3 | TRBD2 | TRBV4-3 | TGCGCCAGCAGCCAACGGCTAGCGGGAGCGGTAGATACGCAGTATTTT | CASSQRLAGAVDTQYF
- | TRBJ1-5 | TRBD1 | TRBV5-1 | TGCGCCAGCAGCCCGACAGGGCCTAATCAGCCCCAGCATTTT | CASSPTGPNQPQHF
- | TRBJ2-7 | TRBD2 | TRBV7-3 | TGTGCCAGCAGCCAAAGCGGGAGGGGCGGCGAGCAGTACTTC | CASSQSGRGGEQYF
once | TRBJ2-7 | - | TRBV7-9 | TGTGCCAGCAGCCTTATAGAGCCGTGGGAGCAGTACTTC | CASSLIEPWEQYF
- | TRBJ2-3 | - | TRBV9 | TGTGCCAGCAGCGTAGGGCCGCCAACAGATACGCAGTATTTT | CASSVGPPTDTQYF
- | TRBJ2-3 | TRBD2 | TRBV5-1 | TGCGCCAGCAGCTTGAGTAGCGGGGGATCTTTAGATACGCAGTATTTT | CASSLSSGGSLDTQYF
- | TRBJ1-5 | - | TRBV18 | TGTGCCAGCTCGTTGGGCAGGGGCAATCAGCCCCAGCATTTT | CASSLGRGNQPQHF
- | TRBJ1-6 | - | TRBV10-3 | TGTGCCATCAGTGCGACTGTGGCACCCCTCCACTTT | CAISATVAPLHF
- | TRBJ2-5 | TRBD2 | TRBV11-2 | TGTGCCAGCAGCTTAGCACTAGCGGGGGAAGAGACCCAGTACTTC | CASSLALAGEETQYF
- | TRBJ2-1 | TRBD2 | TRBV6-1 | TGTGCCAGCAGTGTCCGACCCCTAGCGGGGGTTTACAATGAGCAGTTCTTC | CASSVRPLAGVYNEQFF
- | TRBJ2-7 | - | TRBV7-9 | TGTGCCAGCAGCTTAGCGGCCTTCAAGCAGTACTTC | CASSLAAFKQYF
once | TRBJ2-5 | TRBD1 | TRBV7-7 | TGTGCTAGCAGCTCCGACAGGGCTTTAGGGACCCAGTACTTC | CASSSDRALGTQYF
- | TRBJ2-7 | TRBD1 | TRBV7-2 | TGTGCCAGCAGCTCGGGACAGGCCTCCTACGAGCAGTACTTC | CASSSGQASYEQYF
- | TRBJ1-2 | - | TRBV21-1 | TGTGCCCCCAATCGGAGAGAGCCTAACTATGGCTACACCTTC | CAPNRREPNYGYTF
- | TRBJ2-5 | TRBD2 | TRBV28 | TGTGCCGGGGGGGAGGGAGGACCCCGCGGAGCCCAGTACTTC | CAGGEGGPRGAQYF
- | TRBJ1-2 | TRBD1 | TRBV5-1 | TGCGCCAGCAGCTTGACAGGGGGGGTTAACTATGGCTACACCTTC | CASSLTGGVNYGYTF
- | TRBJ2-3 | TRBD2 | TRBV4-3 | TGCGCCAGCAGCCAAGTCACCTCTAGCGGGAGTCAAGATACGCAGTATTTT | CASSQVTSSGSQDTQYF
- | TRBJ2-7 | - | TRBV25-1 | TGTGCCAGCAGTGACCCGGCGGGGAGCCACGAGCAGTACTTC | CASSDPAGSHEQYF
once | TRBJ2-1 | TRBD2 | TRBV10-3 | TGTGCCATCAGTAGACTAGCAAGCGGTAGTGAGCAGTTCTTC | CAISRLASGSEQFF
- | TRBJ2-2 | - | TRBV6-5 | TGTGCCAGCACCTCCCCTTGGGCCACCGGGGAGCTGTTTTTT | CASTSPWATGELFF
- | TRBJ1-1 | - | TRBV5-1 | TGCGCCAGCAGCTTGGGACAGCCCCAAAACACTGAAGCTTTCTTT | CASSLGQPQNTEAFF
- | TRBJ1-1 | - | TRBV7-6 | TGTGCCAGCAGCTCACGATTCGGGATGAACACTGAAGCTTTCTTT | CASSSRFGMNTEAFF
- | TRBJ2-1 | - | TRBV6-1 | TGTGCCAGCTTGAAGTCCGCGGGCTACAATGAGCAGTTCTTC | CASLKSAGYNEQFF
- | TRBJ2-1 | TRBD2 | TRBV9 | TGTGCCAGCAGCCCGGCGGGAGGACCGCGAAATGAGCAGTTCTTC | CASSPAGGPRNEQFF
few | TRBJ1-6 | TRBD1 | TRBV27 | TGTGCCAGCAGTGCGGGACAGCTGAATTCACCCCTCCACTTT | CASSAGQLNSPLHF
- | TRBJ2-3 | TRBD2 | TRBV18 | TGTGCCAGCTCATCGAACCCGGGACTAGAGACAGATACGCAGTATTTT | CASSSNPGLETDTQYF
- | TRBJ2-5 | - | TRBV7-7 | TGTGCTAGCAGCGACGCGGTCGTGGAGACCCAGTACTTC | CASSDAVVETQYF
- | TRBJ2-7 | TRBD1 | TRBV28 | TGTGCCAGCAACCCGGGACAGAGCTCCTACGAGCAGTACTTC | CASNPGQSSYEQYF
few | TRBJ2-3 | - | TRBV9 | TGTGCCAGCAGCGTGGGCGCAGATACGCAGTATTTT | CASSVGADTQYF
- | TRBJ2-3 | - | TRBV11-2 | TGTGCCAGCAGCTTTGGGGGCGGTCTTATAGATACGCAGTATTTT | CASSFGGGLIDTQYF
- | TRBJ1-2 | - | TRBV10-3 | TGTGCCATCAGGCCAAATGACATGAACTATGGCTACACCTTC | CAIRPNDMNYGYTF
- | TRBJ1-3 | - | TRBV2 | TGTGCCAGCAGTTTACAGCGGTTTTCTGGAAACACCATATATTTT | CASSLQRFSGNTIYF
- | TRBJ2-2 | - | TRBV7-2 | TGTGCCAGCAGCTTCGGTCTATCTCGGACCGGGGAGCTGTTTTTT | CASSFGLSRTGELFF
- | TRBJ2-7 | - | TRBV6-5 | TGTGCCAGCCGCAGGGGTAGGGGCTACGAGCAGTACTTC | CASRRGRGYEQYF
- | TRBJ2-5 | - | TRBV6-6 | TGTGCCAGCAGTCGGGGAGAGACCCAGTACTTC | CASSRGETQYF
- | TRBJ2-5 | - | TRBV30 | TGTGCCTGGAGCTTTGGGCTCCAAGAGACCCAGTACTTC | CAWSFGLQETQYF
- | TRBJ2-4 | - | TRBV20-1 | TGCAGTGCCCTCATCCGGGACATTCAGTACTTC | CSALIRDIQYF
- | TRBJ2-7 | - | TRBV6-5 | TGTGCCACAGCACGAGGGCCCAGCAGGGGGGAATGGCAGTACTTC | CATARGPSRGEWQYF
- | TRBJ1-4 | TRBD1 | TRBV7-9 | TGTGCCAGCAGCCGAACAGGGGGGATACGCGAAAAACTGTTTTTT | CASSRTGGIREKLFF
- | TRBJ2-2 | - | TRBV5-8 | TGTGCCAGCAGCCCCCTGTCGTCAGGGCCACCTCCGAGGACCGGGGAGCTGTTTTTT | CASSPLSSGPPPRTGELFF